The sequence of this T cell receptor (beta chain) was determined in a study of T cell changes during pregnancy in multiple sclerosis. The table came from immunoSEQ multiplex PCR; TCRdb's copy has only in-frame clones and leaves some out. The top ten clones hold around 0.93% of a sample with about 22,000 clones, around nine tenths of them seen once. This specimen was CD4+ T cells from peripheral blood mononuclear cells, taken in the second trimester of pregnancy. This receptor was taken from a female donor in good health, enrolled as a control in a pregnancy study.

Here the CDR3 reads CASSPTSGALVEQFF. CDR3 in DNA: TGTGCCAGCAGCCCAACTAGCGGGGCTTTGGTTGAGCAGTTCTTC. J is TRBJ2-1 and V is TRBV7-9; 10 positions agree with TRBD2. Germline CDR1 and CDR2: SEHNR and FQNEAQ (reference sequence). Unmatched junction bases numbered 10, after V lost 5 bases and J lost 9 bases. The CDR3 loop spans 15 amino acids.